This entry lists 22 T cell receptor beta chains sequenced from one sample in a study of T cell responses to AZD1222 COVID-19 vaccine. The repertoire was sequenced with immunoSEQ multiplex PCR; TCRdb's copy has only in-frame clones and lacks some. Among more than 100,000 clones listed, roughly 84% were seen once. Material: peripheral blood, obtained on day 0 of AZD1222 vaccination. The receptor source for this set is an adult in good health.

The chain is built from TRBV27 and TRBJ2-7; D remains ambiguous. The CDR3 length is 13 residues. V was shortened by 6 bases and J by 4 bases, with 13 bases between the two germline ends. Looked up from germline, CDR1 is MNHEY and CDR2 is SMNVEV (reference sequence). CDR3 sequence reads: CASRGTDIYEQYF. The CDR3 DNA sequence: TGTGCCAGCAGGGGCACGGATATTTACGAGCAGTACTTC.

The gene calls are TRBV5-8 and TRBJ2-7; possibly TRBD2 for D (5 bases). CDR1 and CDR2 from the germline V gene are SGHTS and YDEGEE. V lost 5 bases to trimming and J lost 6 bases, with 21 bases between them. There are 15 residues in the CDR3. In nucleotides, the CDR3 is TGTGCCAGCAGTAGACGGGATACCGGGCGGCGCGAGCAGTACTTC. Translation gives CASSRRDTGRREQYF.

This clone appeared a single time. V usage is TRBV11-2 and J usage is TRBJ1-2; 12 nucleotides line up with TRBD1. The CDR3 is 14 amino acids. Unmatched junction bases numbered 5, after V lost 8 bases and J lost 4 bases. Germline CDR1 SGHAT, CDR2 FQNNGV. CDR3 sequence: CASGGTGGLYGYTF. DNA for the CDR3: TGTGCCAGCGGCGGGACAGGGGGCCTCTATGGCTACACCTTC.

V is TRBV12-3 or TRBV12-4 and J is TRBJ1-2; weak D call: TRBD1 (5 bases). This CDR3 contains 12 residues. Trimming stripped 5 bases from V and 8 bases from J, with 12 bases between. CDR3 DNA: TGTGCCAGCAGTAGGCAGGGAGGAGGCTACACCTTC. This sequence encodes CASSRQGGGYTF.

The rearrangement uses TRBV11-3 and TRBJ2-4, with D tentatively TRBD1 or TRBD2 (5 bases each). The CDR3 spans 16 residues. Germline CDR1 reads SGHNT; CDR2 reads YENEEA. Trimming shortened V by 5 bases and J by 2 bases, and 16 bases separated the two germline ends. The CDR3 loop reads CASSTPEGLTKNIQYF. Written as DNA, the CDR3 is TGTGCCAGCAGCACCCCCGAGGGGTTGACCAAAAACATTCAGTACTTC.

This chain links TRBV28 with TRBJ2-7; tentative D call: TRBD2 (5 bases). Germline V CDR1 and CDR2: MDHEN, SYDVKM. V was cut by 5 bases and J by 1 base, with 12 bases left in between. The CDR3 has 14 residues. In nucleotides, the CDR3 is TGTGCCAGCAGTCCCCTAAGGACTTCCTACGAGCAGTACTTC. This codes for CASSPLRTSYEQYF.

This rearrangement joins TRBV15 to TRBJ2-7, with D hard to call. There are 15 residues in the CDR3. V dropped 2 bases and J dropped 3 bases, with 14 bases sitting between them. Germline lookup yields CDR1 LNHNV and CDR2 YYDKDF (reference sequence). The CDR3 sequence: CATSRFQTGVYEQYF. As DNA, the CDR3 is TGTGCCACCAGCAGATTTCAGACTGGGGTCTACGAGCAGTACTTC.

J is TRBJ1-3 and V is TRBV7-9; the match to TRBD1 covers 7 bases. The CDR3 is 18 residues long. CDR1 is SEHNR and CDR2 is FQNEAQ in the germline V gene (reference sequence). The ends lost 4 bases at V and 0 bases at J; junction bases unmatched: 12. The CDR3 protein is CASSSPSRGPSSGNTIYF. CDR3 bases: TGTGCCAGCAGCTCCCCCTCAAGGGGGCCAAGCTCTGGAAACACCATATATTTT. Together with reference TRBV7-9 and TRBJ1-3, the CDR3 gives the full variable domain: DTGVSQNPRHKITKRGQNVTFRCDPISEHNRLYWYRQTLGQGPEFLTYFQNEAQLEKSRLLSDRFSAERPKGSFSTLEIQRTEQGDSAMYLCASSSPSRGPSSGNTIYFGEGSWLTVV.

The chain carries TRBV7-2 and TRBJ2-1, with 10 bases lining up with TRBD2. The CDR3 loop spans 17 amino acids. V trimming: 4 bases; J trimming: 6 bases; junction bases outside the gene matches: 12. Germline CDR1 is SGHTA and CDR2 is FQGNSA. As DNA, the CDR3 is TGTGCCAGCAGCTCGTTACCCCCGGGACTAGCGACCAATGAGCAGTTCTTC. Its protein product is CASSSLPPGLATNEQFF.

The chain employs TRBV7-9 and TRBJ2-1; D call uncertain. V gave up 3 bases and J gave up 8 bases, with 14 bases separating them. The CDR3 is 14 residues long. The germline CDR1 and CDR2 sequences are SEHNR and FQNEAQ (reference sequence). The CDR3 spells CASSFRAQDDEQFF. The CDR3 bases are TGTGCCAGCAGCTTCCGGGCCCAAGACGATGAGCAGTTCTTC. The full variable domain, in which reference TRBV7-9 and TRBJ2-1 provide the parts outside the CDR3, is DTGVSQNPRHKITKRGQNVTFRCDPISEHNRLYWYRQTLGQGPEFLTYFQNEAQLEKSRLLSDRFSAERPKGSFSTLEIQRTEQGDSAMYLCASSFRAQDDEQFFGPGTRLTVL.

The rearrangement joins TRBV30 to TRBJ1-6, with D unclear. V lost 0 bases and J lost 7, with 7 bases in between. The CDR3 is 13 residues long. CDR1 GTSNPN and CDR2 SVGIG come from the germline V gene (reference sequence). The CDR3 reads CAWSVEENSPLHF. The CDR3 region has the DNA TGTGCCTGGAGTGTAGAAGAAAATTCACCCCTCCACTTT.

The genes are TRBV11-3 and TRBJ2-7; 7 positions match TRBD1. V was clipped by 7 bases and J by 1 base; unmatched bases: 7. CDR1 is SGHNT, CDR2 YENEEA, per germline. CDR3 length: 14 amino acids. CDR3 in amino acids: CASTKTGLSYEQYF. The CDR3 DNA reads as TGTGCCAGCACCAAGACAGGGCTTTCCTACGAGCAGTACTTC.

The V call is TRBV19, the J call TRBJ1-5; TRBD1 might be the D (5 bases). V was trimmed by 7 bases and J by 5 bases, leaving 12 bases between them. Germline V gene lookup returns CDR1 LNHDA and CDR2 SQIVND (reference sequence). This CDR3 spans 13 amino acids. For the CDR3, the DNA is TGTGCCAGTACCCCGTCGGGGGATCAGCCCCAGCATTTT. Its protein product is CASTPSGDQPQHF. Based on the CDR3 plus reference TRBV19 and TRBJ1-5, the full variable domain is DGGITQSPKYLFRKEGQNVTLSCEQNLNHDAMYWYRQDPGQGLRLIYYSQIVNDFQKGDIAEGYSVSREKKESFPLTVTSAQKNPTAFYLCASTPSGDQPQHFGDGTRLSIL.

The chain carries TRBV10-2 and TRBJ1-3; 7 bases match TRBD1. CDR3 length: 15 amino acids. Germline lookup yields CDR1 WSHSY and CDR2 SAAADI. Trimming at V came to 6 bases and at J to 0 bases, leaving 5 bases not matched to a gene. This CDR3 reads CASRKGQPSGNTIYF. DNA for the CDR3: TGCGCCAGCAGGAAGGGACAGCCCTCTGGAAACACCATATATTTT.

The chain carries TRBV11-2 and TRBJ2-7, with TRBD1 matching over 10 bases. Looked up from germline, CDR1 is SGHAT and CDR2 is FQNNGV. CDR3 size: 14 residues. J lost 4 bases, V lost 1 base, and 1 base had no gene match. The CDR3 protein is CASSLGDRGYEQYF. CDR3 DNA sequence: TGTGCCAGCAGCTTAGGGGACAGGGGTTACGAGCAGTACTTC. Full variable domain (remainder filled in from reference TRBV11-2 and TRBJ2-7): EAGVAQSPRYKIIEKRQSVAFWCNPISGHATLYWYQQILGQGPKLLIQFQNNGVVDDSQLPKDRFSAERLKGVDSTLKIQPAKLEDSAVYLCASSLGDRGYEQYFGPGTRLTVT.

This chain joins TRBV6-6 and TRBJ1-1; a weak D match, TRBD1 (6 bases). Germline CDR1 and CDR2: MNHNY and SVGAGI (reference sequence). V lost 6 bases to trimming and J lost 6 bases, with 11 bases between them. The CDR3 consists of 12 residues. CDR3 DNA: TGTGCCAGCAGCCCCAGGGGCGCTGAAGCTTTCTTT. This gives the protein CASSPRGAEAFF.

The chain combines TRBV3-1 (or the pseudogene TRBV3-2) with TRBJ1-6, with D tentatively TRBD1 (5 bases). The germline CDR1 and CDR2 sequences are LGHDT and YNNKEL (reference sequence). The ends were cut back, 8 bases at V and 5 bases at J, with 16 bases in the middle. There are 15 residues in the CDR3. CDR3 bases: TGTGCCAGCTGTAGGGGATGGGGGGATAATTCACCCCTCCACTTT. This translates into CASCRGWGDNSPLHF.

The chain recombines TRBV5-6 with TRBJ1-6; 7 positions match TRBD1. CDR3 length: 17 amino acids. The trim removed 2 bases at V and 7 bases at J, leaving 12 bases unmatched. Germline V gives CDR1 SGHDT, CDR2 YYEEEE. The CDR3 bases are TGTGCCAGCAGCTTTTGGGCAAGAGACAGGGAGAATTCACCCCTCCACTTT. This encodes CASSFWARDRENSPLHF.

The rearrangement joins TRBV30 to TRBJ2-7; D may correspond to TRBD1 or TRBD2 (5 bases each). The CDR3 loop spans 13 amino acids. Germline-derived CDR1 and CDR2 are GTSNPN and SVGIG (reference sequence). Between the trimmed V and J ends, which lost 4 bases and 3 bases, there was a span of 13 bases. CDR3 sequence reads: CAWIGQGVYEQYF. In DNA, the CDR3 is TGTGCCTGGATAGGCCAGGGAGTCTACGAGCAGTACTTC. Filled out from reference TRBV30 and TRBJ2-7, the complete variable domain reads SQTIHQWPATLVQPVGSPLSLECTVEGTSNPNLYWYRQAAGRGLQLLFYSVGIGQISSEVPQNLSASRPQDRQFILSSKKLLLSDSGFYLCAWIGQGVYEQYFGPGTRLTVT.

This clone has more than one count but fewer than ten. The rearrangement uses TRBV19 and TRBJ1-1; D perhaps matches TRBD1 (5 bases). Trimming stripped 10 bases from V and 4 bases from J, with 22 bases between. Germline V gives CDR1 LNHDA, CDR2 SQIVND (reference sequence). The CDR3 covers 15 residues. CDR3 residues: CATTGWGGEATEAFF. The CDR3 nucleotides read TGTGCCACCACCGGGTGGGGGGGGGAGGCCACTGAAGCTTTCTTT.

CDR3 in DNA: TGTGCCAGCAGCTTGACCTCCCCTGAGGGAGGAAACACCATATATTTT. The encoded protein is CASSLTSPEGGNTIYF. The gene calls are TRBV5-4 and TRBJ1-3; D is unclear. The germline V gene encodes CDR1 SGHNT and CDR2 YYREEE (reference sequence). V was shortened by 1 base and J by 4 bases, with 15 bases between the two germline ends. The CDR3 loop spans 16 amino acids.

The rearrangement uses TRBV7-9 and TRBJ2-1; the D is unclear. CDR1 and CDR2 (germline): SEHNR, FQNEAQ (reference sequence). The length of the CDR3 is 12 residues. The V and J ends lost 1 base and 9 bases respectively, with 7 bases between them. This chain's CDR3 is CASSLGGLEQFF. The CDR3 bases are TGTGCCAGCAGCTTAGGCGGCCTTGAGCAGTTCTTC.